This TCR beta chain is from a study of cytomegalovirus exposure and HLA in healthy donors. Amplification used 60 Vbeta primers and 13 Jbeta primers. The method was immunoSEQ multiplex PCR; TCRdb's version includes in-frame clones alone and lacks a portion of them. This sample has about 150,000 clones, with approximately 80% found just once. V gave up 5 bases and J gave up 5 bases; unmatched junction bases: 6. Germline V gene lookup returns CDR1 SGHVS and CDR2 FNYEAQ. The CDR3 is 14 amino acids. Whole-study results and caveats: Across donors, most TCRs were seen rarely, yet some public ones were widespread. For most TCR beta V segments, an earlier analysis put the productive rate at about 87% or about 30% of the time. Follow-up analysis found HLA locus-dependent TCR association rates, highest for DRB1 and lowest for HLA-C. Later findings reportedly placed an Asian-associated ancestry cluster below the roughly 730-donor mean for N-insertions.

Of note for this clone: Its matching antigen is unknown.

The origin of this receptor is a woman in her thirties or forties in good health and CMV-seropositive. Sequenced sample: PBMCs. The chain employs TRBV7-6 and TRBJ2-5; 9 bases are a match to TRBD1. The CDR3 loop reads CASSRTGVRETQYF. The CDR3 region has the DNA TGTGCCAGCAGCAGGACAGGGGTTAGGGAGACCCAGTACTTC.